The next 25 T cell receptor beta chains were all read from a single sample in a study of blood T cell repertoires in COVID-19. Profiling relied on immunoSEQ multiplex PCR, and the TCRdb table lists in-frame clones only, not all of them. Of 140,000 to 150,000 clones detected, roughly 84% appear once; the ten largest clones hold 10%. Sequenced: peripheral blood. The source is a man aged 55 to 70 with active or convalescent COVID-19.

The chain links TRBV5-1 to TRBJ1-4; 7 nucleotides align to TRBD1. CDR1 SGHRS and CDR2 YFSETQ come from the germline V gene. J lost 7 bases, V lost 4 bases, and 13 bases had no gene match. This CDR3 has 16 amino acids. This chain's CDR3 is CASSVTGSDVPEKLFF. CDR3 in DNA: TGCGCCAGCAGCGTGACAGGGAGTGATGTTCCTGAAAAACTGTTTTTT.

V is TRBV11-2 and J is TRBJ1-5, with D unclear. The CDR3 totals 13 residues. Germline CDR1 and CDR2: SGHAT and FQNNGV. Trimming pared 5 bases from V and 7 bases from J, leaving 12 bases between. In DNA form, the CDR3 reads TGTGCCAGCAGCACTCATTTATACCAGCCCCAGCATTTT. Its translation: CASSTHLYQPQHF.

This sequence joins TRBV24-1 and TRBJ2-1; no clear D. This CDR3 is built from 17 residues. Germline CDR1 reads KGHDR; CDR2 reads SFDVKD. Trimming cost V 1 base and J 7 bases, with 19 bases left between them. The CDR3 sequence is CATSDFSSNVVSNEQFF. CDR3 nucleotide sequence: TGTGCCACCAGTGATTTCTCCTCCAATGTAGTCTCGAATGAGCAGTTCTTC.

The rearrangement links TRBV5-1 to TRBJ2-2; no clear D gene. The CDR3 length is 12 residues. The V gene lost 4 bases and the J gene lost 2 bases, with 3 bases spanning the gap. The germline V gene encodes CDR1 SGHRS and CDR2 YFSETQ. Here the CDR3 DNA reads TGCGCCAGCAGCATAAACACCGGGGAGCTGTTTTTT. Amino acid sequence: CASSINTGELFF.

The chain employs TRBV4-1 and TRBJ1-4, with 12 bases lining up with TRBD1. This CDR3 has 18 residues. The trim removed 3 bases at V and 2 bases at J, leaving 7 bases unmatched. The germline V gene encodes CDR1 MGHRA and CDR2 YSYEKL. The CDR3 sequence is CASSQTGTGGMTNEKLFF. Here the CDR3 DNA reads TGCGCCAGCAGCCAGACCGGGACAGGGGGCATGACTAATGAAAAACTGTTTTTT.

The CDR3 loop is CASSYNRVMNTEAFF. The DNA of the CDR3 is TGTGCCAGCAGTTACAACAGAGTTATGAACACTGAAGCTTTCTTT. V and J are TRBV6-5 and TRBJ1-1, with D uncertain. V was pared by 2 bases and J by 0 bases, with 10 bases between. The CDR3 is made up of 15 amino acids. Per germline, CDR1 MNHEY and CDR2 SVGAGI.

This clone was picked up a small number of times. In DNA, the CDR3 is TGTGCCTGGAGAACTGAGCGGATCGGGGAGCTGTTTTTT. Encoded protein: CAWRTERIGELFF. This rearrangement joins TRBV30 to TRBJ2-2; weak D call: TRBD2 (5 bases). Looked up from germline, CDR1 is GTSNPN and CDR2 is SVGIG (reference sequence). There are 13 residues in the CDR3. V lost 3 bases, J lost 7 bases, and 12 bases lay in between. The full variable domain, completed using reference TRBV30 and TRBJ2-2, is SQTIHQWPATLVQPVGSPLSLECTVEGTSNPNLYWYRQAAGRGLQLLFYSVGIGQISSEVPQNLSASRPQDRQFILSSKKLLLSDSGFYLCAWRTERIGELFFGEGSRLTVL.

This chain joins TRBV24-1 and TRBJ2-5; D call uncertain. Germline values: CDR1 KGHDR, CDR2 SFDVKD. CDR3 length: 18 amino acids. The ends were cut back, 2 bases at V and 2 bases at J, with 20 bases in the middle. CDR3 DNA: TGTGCCACCAGTGATTCAGGCGAGACAACAACTTATCAAGAGACCCAGTACTTC. Translation: CATSDSGETTTYQETQYF.

The chain carries TRBV5-1 and TRBJ1-1; TRBD1 matches at 7 bases. Germline V gene sequence: CDR1 SGHRS, CDR2 YFSETQ. V trimming: 1 base; J trimming: 5 bases; junction bases outside the gene matches: 11. The CDR3 covers 16 residues. The CDR3 DNA sequence: TGCGCCAGCAGCTTGACGAGTATCCAGGGGGATACTGAAGCTTTCTTT. Translated: CASSLTSIQGDTEAFF.

The chain is built from TRBV7-6 and TRBJ2-5; D remains ambiguous. The CDR3 is made up of 15 amino acids. Germline V CDR1 and CDR2: SGHVS, FNYEAQ. V lost 2 bases and J 4 bases, leaving 14 bases between the germline ends. Here the CDR3 reads CASSLYSLGGETQYF. CDR3 bases: TGTGCCAGCAGCTTATACAGTTTAGGTGGAGAGACCCAGTACTTC.

The V gene is TRBV6-2 or TRBV6-3, the J gene TRBJ2-7, with TRBD1 identical over 7 bases. The J segment lost 4 bases and the V segment lost 5 bases, leaving 5 bases of the junction unmatched. The CDR3 covers 13 residues. The germline V gene has CDR1 MNHEY and CDR2 SVGEGT. Here the CDR3 reads CASSRGQTYEQYF. The DNA for the CDR3 is TGTGCCAGCAGTCGGGGACAGACTTACGAGCAGTACTTC.

The chain combines TRBV11-3 with TRBJ1-1, with D perhaps TRBD1 (6 bases). From germline, CDR1 is SGHNT and CDR2 YENEEA. V was pared by 1 base and J by 3 bases, with 15 bases between. CDR3 length: 16 amino acids. The CDR3 reads CASSLVSTGIYTEAFF. CDR3 DNA: TGTGCCAGCAGCTTAGTTTCTACAGGGATCTACACTGAAGCTTTCTTT. Filled out from reference TRBV11-3 and TRBJ1-1, the complete variable domain reads EAGVVQSPRYKIIEKKQPVAFWCNPISGHNTLYWYLQNLGQGPELLIRYENEEAVDDSQLPKDRFSAERLKGVDSTLKIQPAELGDSAVYLCASSLVSTGIYTEAFFGQGTRLTVV.

This chain links TRBV7-9 with TRBJ1-3; D gene ambiguous. Germline V gene data show CDR1 as SEHNR and CDR2 as FQNEAQ (reference sequence). This CDR3 contains 14 residues. The V and J ends lost 3 bases and 1 base respectively, with 7 bases between them. For the CDR3, the DNA is TGTGCCAGCAGCTTTGAGACTTCTGGAAACACCATATATTTT. This encodes CASSFETSGNTIYF.

The V gene is TRBV4-3, the J gene TRBJ1-6, with D possibly matching TRBD1 (6 bases). Deletions cut 1 base from V and 4 bases from J, with 14 bases between. From germline, CDR1 is LGHNA and CDR2 YSLEER. This CDR3 has 17 amino acids. The CDR3 here is CASSQAPGTTYNSPLHF. CDR3 sequence (DNA): TGCGCCAGCAGCCAAGCCCCCGGGACAACGTATAATTCACCCCTCCACTTT.

The genes are TRBV30 and TRBJ1-3; perhaps TRBD1 as D (6 bases). The CDR3 runs to 14 residues. Trimming pared 3 bases from V and 3 bases from J, leaving 12 bases between. The germline V gene encodes CDR1 GTSNPN and CDR2 SVGIG (reference sequence). DNA for the CDR3: TGTGCCTGGAGCGGCGGCAGGGGTGGAAACACCATATATTTT. It is translated as CAWSGGRGGNTIYF.

V usage is TRBV14 and J usage is TRBJ2-5; 9 bases are shared with TRBD2. V lost 2 bases and J lost 1; bases outside the gene matches: 5. Germline V gene lookup returns CDR1 SGHDN and CDR2 FVKESK. The CDR3 totals 16 residues. CDR3 sequence: CASSQKAGGFQETQYF. The CDR3 DNA reads TGTGCCAGCAGCCAAAAAGCGGGGGGATTCCAAGAGACCCAGTACTTC.

The chain combines TRBV6-5 with TRBJ1-2; a weak D match, TRBD1 (6 bases). The CDR3 has 15 residues. Germline V CDR1 and CDR2: MNHEY, SVGAGI. The ends were cut back, 2 bases at V and 4 bases at J, with 14 bases in the middle. Here the CDR3 DNA reads TGTGCCAGCAGTTACAGGGCAGGGGAAAGCTATGGCTACACCTTC. Amino acid sequence: CASSYRAGESYGYTF.

A single count supports this clone. V gene TRBV18 combines with J gene TRBJ1-1, with 7 nucleotides matching TRBD1. The CDR3 is 14 residues long. The germline gives CDR1 KGHSH, CDR2 LQKENI. Trimming removed 7 bases from V and 0 bases from J; junction bases left unmatched: 5. CDR3 loop: CASYGQALNTEAFF. The CDR3 coding sequence is TGTGCCAGCTACGGACAGGCCTTGAACACTGAAGCTTTCTTT.

The chain couples TRBV10-1 to TRBJ2-2; 11 bases match TRBD2. This CDR3 is 15 amino acids long. With V trimmed by 4 bases and J by 4 bases, 2 bases remained unmatched. Germline values: CDR1 WNHNN, CDR2 SYGVQD (reference sequence). The chain's CDR3 is CASSAGTSGTGELFF. The CDR3 coding sequence is TGCGCCAGCAGTGCCGGGACTAGCGGCACCGGGGAGCTGTTTTTT.

The chain has TRBV11-3 and TRBJ2-7; no reliable D call. Germline V gene data show CDR1 as SGHNT and CDR2 as YENEEA. Trimming removed 3 bases at V and 0 bases at J, with 3 bases between. The CDR3 is 12 residues long. In nucleotides, the CDR3 is TGTGCCAGCAGCTTGTACTCCTACGAGCAGTACGTC. Its protein product is CASSLYSYEQYV.

This sequence joins TRBV5-1 and TRBJ2-3, with TRBD2 matching 7 bases. The ends lost 3 bases at V and 6 bases at J; junction bases unmatched: 10. Germline CDR1 is SGHRS and CDR2 is YFSETQ. The CDR3 spans 15 residues. The DNA of the CDR3 is TGCGCCAGCAGCTCCCGGGGGGAGGGTTTGGATACGCAGTATTTT. Its protein product is CASSSRGEGLDTQYF.

This chain links TRBV7-2 with TRBJ2-7, with TRBD1 identical over 7 bases. Unmatched junction bases numbered 9, after V lost 2 bases and J lost 5 bases. Looked up from germline, CDR1 is SGHTA and CDR2 is FQGNSA. CDR3 length: 15 amino acids. CDR3 in amino acids: CASSLWAGGRDEQYF. The CDR3 nucleotides read TGTGCCAGCAGCTTATGGGCAGGGGGAAGAGACGAGCAGTACTTC. The full variable domain, with the rest looked up from reference TRBV7-2 and TRBJ2-7, is GAGVSQSPSNKVTEKGKDVELRCDPISGHTALYWYRQSLGQGLEFLIYFQGNSAPDKSGLPSDRFSAERTGGSVSTLTIQRTQQEDSAVYLCASSLWAGGRDEQYFGPGTRLTVT.

This chain links TRBV7-6 with TRBJ1-1; 9 nucleotides align to TRBD1. V lost 5 bases and J lost 3; bases outside the gene matches: 4. Germline V gene lookup returns CDR1 SGHVS and CDR2 FNYEAQ. This CDR3 region has 14 residues. CDR3 sequence: CASSPGTGYTEAFF. The DNA for the CDR3 is TGTGCCAGCAGCCCCGGGACAGGGTACACTGAAGCTTTCTTT.

The chain joins TRBV6-1 to TRBJ1-2; 9 positions match TRBD1. With 4 bases clipped from V and 1 base from J, the junction kept 13 bases outside the gene matches. The germline gives CDR1 MNHNS, CDR2 SASEGT. There are 18 residues in the CDR3. The CDR3 DNA sequence: TGTGCCAGCAGTGGGACAGGGGCCTTTCTAACGGTTAACTATGGCTACACCTTC. Protein product: CASSGTGAFLTVNYGYTF.

V and J are TRBV13 and TRBJ1-4; 8 bases map to TRBD1. The junction had 4 bases not matched to a gene; V was cut back by 5 bases and J by 2 bases. The CDR3 sequence is 15 residues long. Looked up from germline, CDR1 is PRHDT and CDR2 is FYEKMQ (reference sequence). The CDR3 DNA follows: TGTGCCAGCAGCGGAAGACAGGGGACTAATGAAAAACTGTTTTTT. This codes for CASSGRQGTNEKLFF.